This is a list of T cell receptor beta chains from one sample in a study of T cell responses to AZD1222 COVID-19 vaccine. Generated by immunoSEQ multiplex PCR, the TCRdb table keeps only in-frame clones and is missing some. The table has approximately 140,000 clones, almost 90% seen once. Sequencing used peripheral blood, obtained 28 days after the second AZD1222 dose. These receptors originate from an adult who received the AZD1222 COVID-19 vaccine. Both conserved end residues are part of each CDR3. Each record gives: V gene, D gene, clone size, J gene, CDR3 protein, CDR3 DNA. A D gene is named only where the DNA matches it firmly. Only some rows state a clone size, as once, few, many or a class for expanded clones.

TRBV5-1	TRBD1	-	TRBJ2-5	CASSFRDREETQYF	TGCGCCAGCAGCTTCCGGGACAGGGAAGAGACCCAGTACTTC
TRBV28	TRBD1	-	TRBJ1-2	CASSSRQGDNYGYTF	TGTGCCAGCAGTTCCAGACAGGGAGATAACTATGGCTACACCTTC
TRBV24-1	TRBD2	-	TRBJ2-1	CATSDFRTSKYNEQFF	TGTGCCACCAGTGATTTCCGGACTAGCAAATACAATGAGCAGTTCTTC
TRBV5-6	TRBD2	-	TRBJ2-3	CASSYPGLAGGSTDTQYF	TGTGCCAGCAGTTATCCGGGACTAGCGGGAGGGAGCACAGATACGCAGTATTTT
TRBV19	-	-	TRBJ1-5	CASRRIDSNQPQHF	TGTGCCAGTAGACGGATTGATAGCAATCAGCCCCAGCATTTT
TRBV5-6	-	-	TRBJ1-3	CASSLAPRAGNTIYF	TGTGCCAGCAGCTTGGCCCCCAGGGCTGGAAACACCATATATTTT
TRBV7-3	TRBD2	-	TRBJ2-2	CASSLTGAGGRSGELFF	TGTGCCAGCAGCTTAACGGGAGCGGGAGGACGAAGCGGGGAGCTGTTTTTT
TRBV19	-	-	TRBJ2-3	CASSPRTGYLDTQYF	TGTGCCAGTAGTCCGCGAACAGGGTATCTTGATACGCAGTATTTT
TRBV5-1	TRBD1	-	TRBJ1-1	CASSLGTGRNTEAFF	TGCGCCAGCAGCTTGGGGACAGGGCGGAACACTGAAGCTTTCTTT
TRBV5-1	-	-	TRBJ2-3	CASSLALSYTDTQYF	TGCGCCAGCAGCTTGGCCTTGAGTTACACAGATACGCAGTATTTT
TRBV27	TRBD1	-	TRBJ2-7	CASSSAGTGRYEQYF	TGTGCCAGCAGCTCGGCCGGGACAGGGCGATACGAGCAGTACTTC
TRBV19	-	-	TRBJ1-2	CASSVGGTANNYGYTF	TGTGCCAGTAGTGTTGGCGGGACTGCTAATAACTATGGCTACACCTTC
TRBV6-5	-	-	TRBJ1-1	CASYPTGGRNTEAFF	TGTGCCAGCTACCCCACGGGAGGGAGGAACACTGAAGCTTTCTTT
TRBV10-3	-	once	TRBJ2-3	CAIRAERDTQYF	TGTGCCATCCGGGCAGAGAGGGATACGCAGTATTTT
TRBV6-2/TRBV6-3	-	-	TRBJ2-4	CASSYLTFGRSENIQYF	TGTGCCAGCAGTTATCTGACCTTTGGGCGGTCAGAAAACATTCAGTACTTC
TRBV6-5	TRBD1	-	TRBJ1-5	CASSRGQGGNQPQHF	TGTGCCAGCAGCCGGGGACAGGGGGGCAATCAGCCCCAGCATTTT
TRBV4-1	TRBD1	-	TRBJ1-6	CATGQGQVNSPLHF	TGCGCCACCGGTCAGGGACAGGTCAATTCACCCCTCCACTTT
TRBV6-5	-	once	TRBJ2-1	CASKGSPSYNEQFF	TGTGCCAGCAAGGGGAGCCCCTCCTACAATGAGCAGTTCTTC
TRBV19	-	-	TRBJ1-1	CASDGPAGDTEAFF	TGTGCCAGTGATGGGCCGGCGGGAGACACTGAAGCTTTCTTT
TRBV7-2	-	-	TRBJ1-6	CASSFNRDPHSYNSPLHF	TGTGCCAGCAGCTTTAACAGGGACCCGCACTCCTATAATTCACCCCTCCACTTT
TRBV6-6	TRBD1	-	TRBJ1-2	CASSYSVGQTDGYTF	TGTGCCAGCAGTTACTCGGTGGGACAGACCGATGGCTACACCTTC
TRBV19	TRBD1	-	TRBJ1-5	CASSMETGSQPQHF	TGTGCCAGTAGTATGGAGACAGGGTCCCAGCCCCAGCATTTT
TRBV5-6	-	-	TRBJ1-5	CASSLSRGGNQPQHF	TGTGCCAGCAGCTTGTCAAGGGGAGGCAATCAGCCCCAGCATTTT
TRBV15	TRBD1	-	TRBJ1-2	CATSVQTGSGYGYTF	TGTGCCACCAGCGTCCAGACAGGGAGTGGGTATGGCTACACCTTC
TRBV19	-	-	TRBJ2-3	CASSAADTQYF	TGTGCCAGTAGTGCAGCAGATACGCAGTATTTT
TRBV11-2	-	-	TRBJ2-7	CASRPSGTHEQYF	TGTGCCAGCAGGCCCTCAGGGACCCACGAGCAGTACTTC
TRBV7-2	TRBD1	-	TRBJ1-2	CASSLGQGALGYTF	TGTGCCAGCAGCCTCGGACAGGGGGCTCTCGGCTACACCTTC
TRBV30	-	-	TRBJ1-2	CAWKDSRGYTF	TGTGCCTGGAAAGACAGTCGCGGCTACACCTTC
TRBV19	-	once	TRBJ1-5	CASSIIGTNSNQPQHF	TGTGCCAGTAGTATAATTGGGACGAATAGCAATCAGCCCCAGCATTTT
TRBV7-8	TRBD2	-	TRBJ2-3	CASSLGLAASDTQYF	TGTGCCAGCAGCTTGGGACTAGCGGCTTCAGATACGCAGTATTTT
TRBV7-9	-	-	TRBJ1-3	CASTPSGSGNTIYF	TGTGCCAGCACCCCTTCCGGCTCTGGAAACACCATATATTTT
TRBV27	TRBD1	-	TRBJ1-1	CASNRGGNTEAFF	TGTGCCAGCAACAGGGGCGGGAACACTGAAGCTTTCTTT
TRBV6-5	TRBD1	-	TRBJ1-1	CASSYRIQGDTEAFF	TGTGCCAGCAGTTACCGAATACAGGGGGACACTGAAGCTTTCTTT
TRBV5-6	-	-	TRBJ1-2	CASSSLGGGTPQGYTF	TGTGCCAGCAGCAGCTTGGGGGGTGGGACGCCGCAGGGCTACACCTTC
TRBV2	-	-	TRBJ2-3	CASSEDTQYF	TGTGCCAGCAGTGAAGATACGCAGTATTTT
TRBV18	TRBD1	few	TRBJ2-7	CASSLGQAIPIDEQYF	TGTGCCAGCTCATTGGGACAGGCGATCCCCATTGACGAGCAGTACTTC
TRBV7-3	-	few	TRBJ1-1	CASSRGGGSTEAFF	TGTGCCAGCAGCAGGGGAGGGGGGAGCACTGAAGCTTTCTTT
TRBV14	-	-	TRBJ1-1	CASSIQVLRDTEAFF	TGTGCCAGCAGCATACAGGTCCTACGGGACACTGAAGCTTTCTTT
TRBV28	-	-	TRBJ1-2	CASSLFTRELGGYTF	TGTGCCAGCAGTTTATTTACCAGGGAATTAGGTGGCTACACCTTC
TRBV6-5	TRBD1	-	TRBJ1-2	CASRRQGAYYGYTF	TGTGCCAGCAGGAGACAGGGGGCTTACTATGGCTACACCTTC